A single sample is the source of the 5 T cell receptor beta chains below, sequenced in a study of identical twins (dated by TCRdb to the mid-2010s). The method was 5' RACE. The listed sequencing device is Illumina HiSeq 2000. TCRdb itself trimmed the public reads at Q25 with fastp, ran MiXCR and retained productive beta chains. Under each unique CDR3 protein, matching rows form one entry showing the most common genes and DNA. The sample table shows 200,000 to 300,000 distinct CDR3 sequences, and about 7.5% are seen once. The ten largest clones represent less than 6.5% of the sample. These data are also associated with another study on yellow fever vaccine responses in identical twins.

Sequenced sample: CD8+ T cells sorted from blood. These receptors were obtained from a woman aged 18-30 years in good health.

A few counts support this clonotype. The chain joins TRBV5-5 to TRBJ2-3; 12 bases agree with TRBD2. Losses at the gene ends were 1 base for V and 4 bases for J; bases not matched to a gene: 10. The CDR3 runs to 18 residues. The germline CDR1 and CDR2 sequences are SGHKS and YYEKEE (reference sequence). CDR3: CASSLPRLAGEESDTQYF. CDR3 in DNA: TGTGCCAGCAGCTTGCCAAGACTAGCGGGAGAGGAGTCAGATACGCAGTATTTT.

This clonotype has just a few counts. V gene TRBV13 combines with J gene TRBJ2-3; 7 bases are a match to TRBD2. CDR1 is PRHDT and CDR2 is FYEKMQ in the germline V gene (reference sequence). This CDR3 has 16 amino acids. V lost 5 bases to trimming and J lost 2 bases; unmatched junction nucleotides: 10. The CDR3 DNA follows: TGTGCCAGCAGCACCCTGGGGAGGGCTGACACAGATACGCAGTATTTT. Encoded protein: CASSTLGRADTDTQYF.

This clonotype was seen repeatedly, ten times or more. The J gene is TRBJ1-1, the V gene TRBV5-1, with 8 nucleotides matching TRBD1. The CDR3 is made up of 17 amino acids. Germline CDR1 and CDR2: SGHRS and YFSETQ. J was trimmed by 1 base and V by 2 bases; bases with no gene match: 10. The CDR3 DNA reads as TGCGCCAGCAGCTTAAACACAGGGGGGGTACCGAACACTGAAGCTTTCTTT. Its protein is CASSLNTGGVPNTEAFF. The variable domain in full, with the rest retrieved from reference TRBV5-1 and TRBJ1-1, is KAGVTQTPRYLIKTRGQQVTLSCSPISGHRSVSWYQQTPGQGLQFLFEYFSETQRNKGNFPGRFSGRQFSNSRSEMNVSTLELGDSALYLCASSLNTGGVPNTEAFFGQGTRLTVV.

This clonotype was seen a few times. This chain connects TRBV21-1 to TRBJ2-5; the table's D call of TRBD1 was not tested on the DNA. TRBV21-1 counts as a pseudogene. The CDR3 has 13 amino acids. In DNA, the CDR3 is TGTGCCAGCAGCAAATGGGGGGAAGAGACCCAGTACTTC. Amino acid sequence: CASSKWGEETQYF.

In this sample, this clonotype turned up a few times. The J gene is TRBJ2-7, the V gene TRBV6-2 or TRBV6-3; TRBD2 is a possible D gene (5 bases). Trimming left V 8 bases short and J 4 bases short, with 15 bases between. The germline CDR1 and CDR2 sequences are MNHEY and SVGEGT. The CDR3 spans 13 residues. This chain's CDR3 is CASGSGGHYEQYF. CDR3 nucleotides: TGTGCCAGCGGCTCCGGCGGGCATTACGAGCAGTACTTC.